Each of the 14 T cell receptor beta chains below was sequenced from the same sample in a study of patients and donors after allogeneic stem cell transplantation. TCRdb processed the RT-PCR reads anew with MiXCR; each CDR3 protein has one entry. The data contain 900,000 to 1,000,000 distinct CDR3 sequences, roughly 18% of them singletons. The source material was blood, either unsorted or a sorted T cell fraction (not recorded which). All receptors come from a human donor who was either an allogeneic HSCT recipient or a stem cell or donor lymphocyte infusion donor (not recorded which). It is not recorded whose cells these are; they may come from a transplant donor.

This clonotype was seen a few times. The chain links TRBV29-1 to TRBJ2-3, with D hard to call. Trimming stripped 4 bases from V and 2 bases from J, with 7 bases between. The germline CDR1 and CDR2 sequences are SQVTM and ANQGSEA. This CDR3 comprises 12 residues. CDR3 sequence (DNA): TGCAGCGTTGCCACAGACACAGATACGCAGTATTTT. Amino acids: CSVATDTDTQYF.

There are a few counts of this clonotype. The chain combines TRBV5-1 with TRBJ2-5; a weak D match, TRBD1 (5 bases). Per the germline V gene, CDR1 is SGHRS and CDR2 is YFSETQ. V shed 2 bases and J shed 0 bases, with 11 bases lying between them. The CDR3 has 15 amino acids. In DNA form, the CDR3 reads TGCGCCAGCAGCTTTACCACAGGTTACCAAGAGACCCAGTACTTC. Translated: CASSFTTGYQETQYF.

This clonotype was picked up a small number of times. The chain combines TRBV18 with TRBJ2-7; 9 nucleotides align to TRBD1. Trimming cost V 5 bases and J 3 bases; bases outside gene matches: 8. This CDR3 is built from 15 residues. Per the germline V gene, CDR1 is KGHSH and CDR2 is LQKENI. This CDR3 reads CASSETGGAGYEQYF. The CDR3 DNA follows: TGTGCCAGCTCAGAAACAGGGGGCGCGGGCTACGAGCAGTACTTC.

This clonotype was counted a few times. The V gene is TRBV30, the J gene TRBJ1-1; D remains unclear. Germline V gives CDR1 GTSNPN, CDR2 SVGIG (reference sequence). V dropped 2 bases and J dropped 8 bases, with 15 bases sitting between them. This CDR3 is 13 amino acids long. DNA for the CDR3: TGTGCCTGGAGTCTCCCCCCTACATCGGAAGCTTTCTTT. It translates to CAWSLPPTSEAFF.

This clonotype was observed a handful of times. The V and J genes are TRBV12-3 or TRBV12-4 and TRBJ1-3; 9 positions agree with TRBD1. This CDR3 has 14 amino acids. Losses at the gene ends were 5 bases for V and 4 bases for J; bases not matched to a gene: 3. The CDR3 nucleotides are TGTGCCAGCAGTGACAGGGGGTACGGAAACACCATATATTTT. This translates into CASSDRGYGNTIYF.

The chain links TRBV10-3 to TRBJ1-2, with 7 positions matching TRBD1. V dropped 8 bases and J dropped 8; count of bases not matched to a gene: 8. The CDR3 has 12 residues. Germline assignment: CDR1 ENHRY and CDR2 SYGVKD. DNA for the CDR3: TGTGCCATCCGACAGGGAGGGGAAGGCTACACCTTC. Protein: CAIRQGGEGYTF.

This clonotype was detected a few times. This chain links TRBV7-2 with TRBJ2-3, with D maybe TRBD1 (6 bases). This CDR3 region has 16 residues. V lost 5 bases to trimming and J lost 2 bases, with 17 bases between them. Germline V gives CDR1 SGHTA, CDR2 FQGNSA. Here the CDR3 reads CASSAGQKQFTDTQYF. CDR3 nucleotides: TGTGCCAGCAGCGCTGGACAGAAGCAATTCACAGATACGCAGTATTTT.

The CDR3 is CASSLGGGGSLNQPQHF. As DNA, the CDR3 is TGTGCCAGCAGCTTAGGCGGTGGGGGCTCCCTAAATCAGCCCCAGCATTTT. V usage is TRBV7-9 and J usage is TRBJ1-5, with D perhaps matching TRBD1 (6 bases). The germline V gene encodes CDR1 SEHNR and CDR2 FQNEAQ (reference sequence). V shed 1 base and J shed 4 bases, with 17 bases lying between them. The CDR3 is 17 amino acids.

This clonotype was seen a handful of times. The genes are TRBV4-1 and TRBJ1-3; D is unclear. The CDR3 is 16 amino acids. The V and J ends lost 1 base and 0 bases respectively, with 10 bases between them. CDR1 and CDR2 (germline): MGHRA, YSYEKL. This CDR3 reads CASSQATGRSGNTIYF. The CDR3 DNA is TGCGCCAGCAGCCAAGCGACTGGCCGCTCTGGAAACACCATATATTTT.

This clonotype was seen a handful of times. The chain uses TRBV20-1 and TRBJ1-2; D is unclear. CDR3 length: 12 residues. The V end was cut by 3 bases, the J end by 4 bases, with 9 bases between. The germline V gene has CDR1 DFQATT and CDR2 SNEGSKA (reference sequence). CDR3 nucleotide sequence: TGCAGTGCTAGTGGTTACGGCTATGGCTACACCTTC. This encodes CSASGYGYGYTF.

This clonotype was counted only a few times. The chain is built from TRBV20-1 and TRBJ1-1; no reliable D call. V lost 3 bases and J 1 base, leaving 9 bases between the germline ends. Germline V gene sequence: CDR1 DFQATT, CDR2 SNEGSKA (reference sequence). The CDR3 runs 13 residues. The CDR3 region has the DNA TGCAGTGCTAGTGAACAGAGGAACACTGAAGCTTTCTTT. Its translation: CSASEQRNTEAFF.

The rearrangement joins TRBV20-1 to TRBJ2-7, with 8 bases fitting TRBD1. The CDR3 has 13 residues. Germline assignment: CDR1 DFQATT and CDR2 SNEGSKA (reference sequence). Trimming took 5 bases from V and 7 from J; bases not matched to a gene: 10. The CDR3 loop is CSASGGTGGEQYF. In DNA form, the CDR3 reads TGCAGTGCTTCAGGGGGCACAGGGGGTGAGCAGTACTTC.

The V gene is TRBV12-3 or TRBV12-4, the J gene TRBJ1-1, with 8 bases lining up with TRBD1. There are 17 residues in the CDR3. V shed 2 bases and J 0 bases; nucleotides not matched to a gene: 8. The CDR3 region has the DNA TGTGCCAGCAGTTTAAGGGTGGGACAGGCGCTGAACACTGAAGCTTTCTTT. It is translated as CASSLRVGQALNTEAFF.

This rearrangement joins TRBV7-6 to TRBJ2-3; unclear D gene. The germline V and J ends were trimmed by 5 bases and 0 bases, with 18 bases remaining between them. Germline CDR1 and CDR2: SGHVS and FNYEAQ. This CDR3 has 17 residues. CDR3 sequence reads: CASSPGPKESSTDTQYF. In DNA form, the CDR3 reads TGTGCCAGCAGCCCGGGCCCCAAAGAATCTAGCACAGATACGCAGTATTTT.